A single sample is the source of the 10 T cell receptor beta chains below, sequenced in a study of cytomegalovirus exposure and HLA in healthy donors. This PCR relied on a set of 60 Vbeta primers and 13 Jbeta primers. Clones were read by immunoSEQ multiplex PCR, and TCRdb kept only the in-frame ones, dropping some. The repertoire holds about 140,000 clones, with about 61% as singletons. The sample comprised PBMCs. These receptors were taken from a woman between 40 and 55 years old in good health and CMV-seronegative.

The chain uses TRBV30 and TRBJ1-2, with D possibly being TRBD1 (6 bases). CDR3 length: 10 residues. Germline V gives CDR1 GTSNPN, CDR2 SVGIG (reference sequence). Trimming took off 5 bases at V and 6 bases at J, with 7 bases between the two ends. DNA of the CDR3: TGTGCCTGGCAGGGGCATGGCTACACCTTC. Its protein is CAWQGHGYTF. Supplemented by reference TRBV30 and TRBJ1-2, the full variable domain reads SQTIHQWPATLVQPVGSPLSLECTVEGTSNPNLYWYRQAAGRGLQLLFYSVGIGQISSEVPQNLSASRPQDRQFILSSKKLLLSDSGFYLCAWQGHGYTFGSGTRLTVV.

The rearrangement joins TRBV7-2 to TRBJ2-6; 7 bases match TRBD1. J gave up 2 bases and V 4 bases, and 2 bases lay outside the gene matches. The germline V gene has CDR1 SGHTA and CDR2 FQGNSA. The CDR3 spans 15 residues. The chain's CDR3 is CASSSGTAGANVLTF. CDR3 DNA sequence: TGTGCCAGCAGCTCTGGGACAGCTGGGGCCAACGTCCTGACTTTC.

The V call is TRBV6-6, the J call TRBJ2-2; 13 nucleotides align to TRBD2. Germline trimming cut 5 bases from V and 7 bases from J; bases unmatched to any gene: 7. The CDR3 sequence is 16 residues long. CDR1 is MNHNY, CDR2 SVGAGI, per germline (reference sequence). Here the CDR3 reads CASSATSGGVVGELFF. CDR3 bases: TGTGCCAGCAGTGCCACTAGCGGGGGGGTGGTCGGGGAGCTGTTTTTT.

This chain uses TRBV14 with TRBJ2-3; no clear D gene. Germline V gene sequence: CDR1 SGHDN, CDR2 FVKESK. This CDR3 contains 12 residues. Trimming removed 1 base from V and 10 bases from J, with 9 bases in between. The CDR3 region is CASSQVGVSQYF. CDR3 nucleotides: TGTGCCAGCAGCCAAGTCGGAGTCTCGCAGTATTTT.

This sequence joins TRBV25-1 and TRBJ2-1; weak D call: TRBD1 (6 bases). V was cut by 5 bases and J by 5 bases, with 13 bases left in between. Germline V gene sequence: CDR1 MGHDK, CDR2 SYGVNS. The CDR3 covers 14 residues. CDR3 loop: CASSPGTIDNEQFF. The CDR3 bases are TGTGCCAGCAGTCCCGGGACAATCGACAATGAGCAGTTCTTC.

V gene TRBV6-5 combines with J gene TRBJ1-5; no definite D call. The CDR3 is 13 residues long. V was shortened by 7 bases and J by 3 bases, with 10 bases between the two germline ends. Germline lookup yields CDR1 MNHEY and CDR2 SVGAGI. CDR3 amino acids: CASKLQNNQPQHF. Here the CDR3 DNA reads TGTGCCAGCAAATTACAGAACAATCAGCCCCAGCATTTT.

This chain uses TRBV29-1 with TRBJ2-5; possibly TRBD2 for D (6 bases). The V end was cut by 0 bases, the J end by 5 bases, with 19 bases between. CDR3 length: 16 amino acids. Germline V gives CDR1 SQVTM, CDR2 ANQGSEA. CDR3 loop: CSVEDLGGHGRETQYF. DNA for the CDR3: TGCAGCGTTGAAGATCTGGGGGGTCACGGCAGGGAGACCCAGTACTTC. Complete variable domain (other parts from reference TRBV29-1 and TRBJ2-5): SAVISQKPSRDICQRGTSLTIQCQVDSQVTMMFWYRQQPGQSLTLIATANQGSEATYESGFVIDKFPISRPNLTFSTLTVSNMSPEDSSIYLCSVEDLGGHGRETQYFGPGTRLLVL.

V and J are TRBV7-9 and TRBJ1-6; D gene unclear. In germline, CDR1 is SEHNR, CDR2 FQNEAQ (reference sequence). The V end was cut by 5 bases, the J end by 10 bases, with 18 bases between. The CDR3 runs to 15 residues. The chain's CDR3 is CASSRLGWGGSPLHF. The CDR3, as DNA: TGTGCCAGCAGCAGGCTTGGTTGGGGAGGATCACCCCTCCACTTT.

CDR3 nucleotide sequence: TGTGCCAGCAGCACATCGCCTGGGACAGGGGGCGGGGAGCTGTTTTTT. It yields the protein CASSTSPGTGGGELFF. The J gene is TRBJ2-2, the V gene TRBV9, with 11 bases matching TRBD1. Germline CDR1 is SGDLS and CDR2 is YYNGEE. This CDR3 is built from 16 residues. V lost 4 bases and J lost 7; bases outside the gene matches: 9.

V usage is TRBV5-1 and J usage is TRBJ1-1; weak D call: TRBD1 (5 bases). Germline loops: CDR1 SGHRS, CDR2 YFSETQ. V shed 0 bases and J shed 3 bases, with 6 bases lying between them. The CDR3 is 13 residues long. CDR3 in DNA: TGCGCCAGCAGCTTGGTGACAGACACTGAAGCTTTCTTT. Protein product: CASSLVTDTEAFF.